A selection of T cell receptor beta chains follows, all from one sample in a study of OX40 agonist ivuxolimab in advanced cancers. Profiled with immunoSEQ multiplex PCR; TCRdb holds only in-frame clones, not every one. The top ten clones hold over 3.5% of a sample with about 77,000 clones, 81% of them seen once. The specimen was CD4+ or CD8+ T cells sorted from blood, collected in a trial of the OX40 agonist ivuxolimab. The receptors here all came from an adult with an advanced solid tumor such as melanoma, head and neck, liver or kidney cancer. Each CDR3 is given without its conserved first and last residue. The order of the fields is V gene, J gene, CDR3 protein.

V gene: TRBV5-4
J gene: TRBJ2-1
CDR3 protein: ASSFVATGEQF

V gene: TRBV7-8
J gene: TRBJ2-3
CDR3 protein: ASSLGFRDYTQY

V gene: TRBV10-3
J gene: TRBJ1-4
CDR3 protein: ASEGQGNEKLF

V gene: TRBV7-2
J gene: TRBJ2-1
CDR3 protein: ASSTTGRNEQF

V gene: TRBV7-9
J gene: TRBJ1-2
CDR3 protein: ASSRDNPLGGYT

V gene: TRBV5-4
J gene: TRBJ2-5
CDR3 protein: ASSGGLAGGETQY

V gene: TRBV4-2
J gene: TRBJ1-5
CDR3 protein: ASSQDIGEQPQH

V gene: TRBV9
J gene: TRBJ2-2
CDR3 protein: ASSVGGTGELF

V gene: TRBV13
J gene: TRBJ1-2
CDR3 protein: ASSLMTGNYGYT

V gene: TRBV15
J gene: TRBJ1-2
CDR3 protein: ATSRDPWKTANYGYT

V gene: TRBV18
J gene: TRBJ2-7
CDR3 protein: ASSPPVAGAKSYEQY

V gene: TRBV11-2
J gene: TRBJ1-2
CDR3 protein: ASSLGRTGTFGYT

V gene: TRBV5-1
J gene: TRBJ2-5
CDR3 protein: ASSLRDRQETQY

V gene: TRBV2
J gene: TRBJ2-1
CDR3 protein: ASSVRDRANEQF

V gene: TRBV11-3
J gene: TRBJ2-7
CDR3 protein: ASTSGITRSYEQY

V gene: TRBV7-9
J gene: TRBJ1-1
CDR3 protein: APTGFTGEAF

V gene: TRBV7-2
J gene: TRBJ2-3
CDR3 protein: ASSRLAPLSTDTQY

V gene: TRBV12-5
J gene: TRBJ1-1
CDR3 protein: ASASRQGNTEAF

V gene: TRBV6-4
J gene: TRBJ1-6
CDR3 protein: ASSDSYNSPLH

V gene: TRBV9
J gene: TRBJ2-5
CDR3 protein: ASSVDVLRQETQY

V gene: TRBV10-3
J gene: TRBJ1-1
CDR3 protein: AIRKQMNTEAF

V gene: TRBV5-4
J gene: TRBJ2-7
CDR3 protein: ASSVGLLPSYEQY

V gene: TRBV5-4
J gene: TRBJ1-1
CDR3 protein: ASSSGTGKNTEAF

V gene: TRBV18
J gene: TRBJ1-5
CDR3 protein: ASSPEVGTTQPQH

V gene: TRBV11-3
J gene: TRBJ1-1
CDR3 protein: ASSLRAPGGNTEAF

V gene: TRBV6-1
J gene: TRBJ1-4
CDR3 protein: ASKDSQGAEKLF

V gene: TRBV19
J gene: TRBJ2-5
CDR3 protein: ASSISVAGEGETQY

V gene: TRBV6-1
J gene: TRBJ2-3
CDR3 protein: ASSEALAGADTQY

V gene: TRBV5-1
J gene: TRBJ2-2
CDR3 protein: ASSLVAATGELF

V gene: TRBV4-1
J gene: TRBJ1-5
CDR3 protein: ASSQEHWYQPQH

V gene: TRBV9
J gene: TRBJ2-5
CDR3 protein: ASSVAETELYQETQY

V gene: TRBV2
J gene: TRBJ2-7
CDR3 protein: ASSEAFRNEQY

V gene: TRBV18
J gene: TRBJ1-2
CDR3 protein: ASSPPSAVGGYT

V gene: TRBV5-6
J gene: TRBJ1-1
CDR3 protein: ASSFDVGTEAF

V gene: TRBV29-1
J gene: TRBJ1-1
CDR3 protein: SVGEKNTEAF